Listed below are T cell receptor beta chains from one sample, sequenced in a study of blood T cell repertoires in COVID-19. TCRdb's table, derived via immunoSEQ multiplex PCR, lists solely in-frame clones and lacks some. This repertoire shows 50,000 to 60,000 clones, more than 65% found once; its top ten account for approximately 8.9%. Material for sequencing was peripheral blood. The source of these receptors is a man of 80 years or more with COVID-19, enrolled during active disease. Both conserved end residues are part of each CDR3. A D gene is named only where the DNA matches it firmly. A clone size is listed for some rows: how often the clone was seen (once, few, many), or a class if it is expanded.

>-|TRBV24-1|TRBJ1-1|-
TGTGCCACCAGTGGAGGACCTGGGAGGGGCGAGAACACTGAAGCTTTCTTT
CATSGGPGRGENTEAFF
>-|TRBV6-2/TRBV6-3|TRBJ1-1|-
TGTGCCAGCAGCAAAACAGGGCCGATTGAGATTGGTTTCTTT
CASSKTGPIEIGFF
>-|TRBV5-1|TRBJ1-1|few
TGCGCCAGCAGCTTGGGAGTCCCGGGGACTGAAGCTTTCTTT
CASSLGVPGTEAFF
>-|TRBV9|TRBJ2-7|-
TGTGCCAGCAGCGTAGCGCATACAGGGTACGAGCAGTACTTC
CASSVAHTGYEQYF
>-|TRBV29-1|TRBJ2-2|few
TGCAGCGTTGGAGGAAGTGGCACCGGGGAGCTGTTTTTT
CSVGGSGTGELFF
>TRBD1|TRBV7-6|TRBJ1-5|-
TGTGCCAGCAGCCCCGGACAGGGTCGCGATCAGCCCCAGCATTTT
CASSPGQGRDQPQHF
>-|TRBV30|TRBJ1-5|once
TGTGCCTGGAGCCCCGACGTGGGGGCCGGTCAGCCCCAGCATTTT
CAWSPDVGAGQPQHF
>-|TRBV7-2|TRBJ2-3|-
TGTGCCAGCAGCACACGGGGGACTAGCACAGATACGCAGTATTTT
CASSTRGTSTDTQYF
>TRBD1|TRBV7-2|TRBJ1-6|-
TGTGCCAGCAGCCTACACCAAACAGGGGCTAGTAATTCACCCCTCCACTTT
CASSLHQTGASNSPLHF
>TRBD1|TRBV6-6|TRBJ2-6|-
TGTGCCAGCGACAGGGGGTCTGGGGCCAACGTCCTGACTTTC
CASDRGSGANVLTF
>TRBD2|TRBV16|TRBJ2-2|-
TGTGCCAGCAGCCAATCGGGGGGGAAGCTGTTTTTT
CASSQSGGKLFF
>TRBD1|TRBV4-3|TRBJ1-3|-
TGCGCCAGCAGCCAAGGCGGACAGGTTCTATATTTT
CASSQGGQVLYF
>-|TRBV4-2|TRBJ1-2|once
TGTGCCAGCAGCCAGGACGAACAGGGAGCTAACTATGGCTACACCTTC
CASSQDEQGANYGYTF
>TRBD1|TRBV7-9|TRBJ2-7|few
TGTGCCAGCAGGCCCGGGACAGAACCCTACGAGCAGTACTTC
CASRPGTEPYEQYF
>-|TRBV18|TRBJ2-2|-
TGTGCCAGCTCACCACCGGTGGCCACGAACACCGGGGAGCTGTTTTTT
CASSPPVATNTGELFF
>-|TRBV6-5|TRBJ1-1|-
TGTGCCAGCCGATTCCTGGGGGGGTTGGTTACTGAAGCTTTCTTT
CASRFLGGLVTEAFF
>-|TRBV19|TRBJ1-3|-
TGTGCCAGTAGAGACGGACTGGCTGGAAACACCATATATTTT
CASRDGLAGNTIYF
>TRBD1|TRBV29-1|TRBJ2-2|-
TGCAGCGTTGTCGGGCAGGGGGCGAACACCGGGGAGCTGTTTTTT
CSVVGQGANTGELFF
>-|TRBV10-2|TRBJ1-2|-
TGCGCCAGCAGAGACGGGTGGCGCGGGGGCTACACCTTC
CASRDGWRGGYTF
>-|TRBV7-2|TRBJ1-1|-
TGTGCCAGCAGCTCTCTGGGACAACGTGTAAAAGCTTTCTTT
CASSSLGQRVKAFF
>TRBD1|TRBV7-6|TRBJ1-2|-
TGTGCCAGCAGCTTTCGTAGTTCGGGGACAGGGGTCGGGTATGGCTACACCTTC
CASSFRSSGTGVGYGYTF
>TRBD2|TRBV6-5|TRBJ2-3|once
TGTGCCAGCAGTTACTCCAGTGGGAGGGAAGATACGCAGTATTTT
CASSYSSGREDTQYF
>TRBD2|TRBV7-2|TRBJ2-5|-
TGTGCCAGCAGCTTCCAGCGGGGGGGGGAGACCCAGTACTTC
CASSFQRGGETQYF
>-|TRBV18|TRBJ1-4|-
TGTGCCAGCTCACCCTTCGGCAGGGGTAATGAAAAACTGTTTTTT
CASSPFGRGNEKLFF
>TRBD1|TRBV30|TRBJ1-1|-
TGTGCCTCCTCATCAGGGACAGCAGGCACTGAAGCTTTCTTT
CASSSGTAGTEAFF
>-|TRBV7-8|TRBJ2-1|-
TGTGCCAGCAGCTTAACGGGGAACTACAATGAGCAGTTCTTC
CASSLTGNYNEQFF
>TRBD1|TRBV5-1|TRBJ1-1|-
TGCGCCAGTTCCGGGCAGGGGGCGGTGAACACTGAAGCTTTCTTT
CASSGQGAVNTEAFF